This is a list of T cell receptor beta chains from one sample in a study of cytomegalovirus exposure and HLA in healthy donors. Generated by immunoSEQ multiplex PCR, the TCRdb table keeps only in-frame clones and is missing some. The sample holds fewer than 130,000 clones. The sample taken for sequencing was PBMCs. These receptors came from a man aged 50-59 years in good health and CMV-seronegative. Both conserved end residues are part of each CDR3.

length: 15; V: TRBV4-2; J: TRBJ1-5; CDR3: CASSQGTGVKLPQHF
length: 15; V: TRBV25-1; J: TRBJ2-1; CDR3: CASRKAGTGNNEQFF
length: 15; V: TRBV5-1; J: TRBJ2-7; CDR3: CASSRDRGGSYEQYF
length: 13; V: TRBV5-6; J: TRBJ2-7; CDR3: CASSWGNSYEQYF
length: 13; V: TRBV5-1; J: TRBJ2-7; CDR3: CASSSKTSSEQYF
length: 14; V: TRBV6-6; J: TRBJ2-7; CDR3: CASRRTQAAYEQYF
length: 12; V: TRBV29-1; J: TRBJ2-7; CDR3: CSAARGRYEQYF
length: 17; V: TRBV9; J: TRBJ2-3; CDR3: CASSHNPSGGNTDTQYF
length: 12; V: TRBV10-2; J: TRBJ2-5; CDR3: CASSERGETQYF
length: 16; V: TRBV27; J: TRBJ2-7; CDR3: CASSLFSGGAFYEQYF
length: 17; V: TRBV9; J: TRBJ2-1; CDR3: CASSVEMGGASYNEQFF
length: 14; V: TRBV7-2; J: TRBJ2-5; CDR3: CASSPGAQEGTQYF
length: 15; V: TRBV7-6; J: TRBJ1-2; CDR3: CASSSRTGGHYGYTF
length: 14; V: TRBV4-1; J: TRBJ1-6; CDR3: CASSTGTGNSPLHF
length: 14; V: TRBV6-5; J: TRBJ2-4; CDR3: CASSTGTGKNIQYF
length: 15; V: TRBV18; J: TRBJ1-1; CDR3: CASSRTVAGNTEAFF
length: 14; V: TRBV5-6; J: TRBJ1-4; CDR3: CASSKGATNEKLFF
length: 14; V: TRBV5-1; J: TRBJ1-1; CDR3: CASSQGQVMAEAFF
length: 15; V: TRBV7-2; J: TRBJ2-7; CDR3: CASSPGLAGTYEQYF
length: 17; V: TRBV7-8; J: TRBJ2-2; CDR3: CASSLRVAGAGTGELFF
length: 15; V: TRBV5-5; J: TRBJ2-7; CDR3: CASSLRAGGQNEQYF
length: 15; V: TRBV27; J: TRBJ2-4; CDR3: CASSSDWTGGNIQYF
length: 15; V: TRBV19; J: TRBJ1-5; CDR3: CASSPPGGGNQPQHF
length: 15; V: TRBV5-4; J: TRBJ2-1; CDR3: CASSLGTSGYNEQFF
length: 17; V: TRBV4-2; J: TRBJ1-2; CDR3: CASNPSLRGGYYEGYTF
length: 15; V: TRBV9; J: TRBJ2-3; CDR3: CASSVGSFSTDTQYF
length: 14; V: TRBV7-2; J: TRBJ1-2; CDR3: CASSIRGFLYGYTF
length: 15; V: TRBV4-3; J: TRBJ2-5; CDR3: CASSQGGGLEETQYF
length: 14; V: TRBV5-1; J: TRBJ2-3; CDR3: CASSQGTGADTQYF
length: 12; V: TRBV4-1; J: TRBJ2-1; CDR3: CATSAAYNEQFF
length: 14; V: TRBV5-8; J: TRBJ1-1; CDR3: CASRSGQGASEAFF
length: 18; V: TRBV4-2; J: TRBJ2-7; CDR3: CASSQDASGSGPSREQYF
length: 15; V: TRBV19; J: TRBJ1-5; CDR3: CASSPWGDSNQPQHF
length: 16; V: TRBV9; J: TRBJ2-1; CDR3: CASSAESGGNWDEQFF
length: 19; V: TRBV5-6; J: TRBJ1-4; CDR3: CASSLFEGAVSSTNEKLFF
length: 14; V: TRBV7-9; J: TRBJ1-4; CDR3: CASSRGQGNEKLFF
length: 13; V: TRBV6-1; J: TRBJ1-1; CDR3: CASIPGGNTEAFF
length: 14; V: TRBV19; J: TRBJ2-5; CDR3: CASRPQGAGETQYF
length: 16; V: TRBV5-4; J: TRBJ2-3; CDR3: CASSRRMGVTTDTQYF
length: 10; V: TRBV9; J: TRBJ1-2; CDR3: CASSGRGLTF
length: 15; V: TRBV25-1; J: TRBJ2-7; CDR3: CASSARDRGNYEQYF
length: 13; V: TRBV10-3; J: TRBJ2-1; CDR3: CAISLPAANEQFF
length: 13; V: TRBV25-1; J: TRBJ1-1; CDR3: CASSHTVNTEAFF
length: 14; V: TRBV6-1; J: TRBJ2-3; CDR3: CASTWDRSLSTQYF
length: 15; V: TRBV5-4; J: TRBJ2-1; CDR3: CASSPGGTGGNEQFF
length: 15; V: TRBV7-9; J: TRBJ2-1; CDR3: CASSHILDSPGEQFF
length: 15; V: TRBV2; J: TRBJ2-1; CDR3: CASTWLAGGQNEQFF
length: 13; V: TRBV19; J: TRBJ1-5; CDR3: CASSISPNQPQHF
length: 14; V: TRBV7-2; J: TRBJ2-2; CDR3: CASSFSGVAGELFF
length: 14; V: TRBV5-1; J: TRBJ1-1; CDR3: CASRAGTGNTEAFF
length: 17; V: TRBV5-1; J: TRBJ2-3; CDR3: CASSPTGSGVGTDTQYF
length: 15; V: TRBV6-5; J: TRBJ1-4; CDR3: CASSPGQATNEKLFF
length: 13; V: TRBV27; J: TRBJ1-2; CDR3: CASSLSIGGGYTF
length: 13; V: TRBV7-6; J: TRBJ2-5; CDR3: CASSNQRQETQYF
length: 13; V: TRBV6-5; J: TRBJ1-2; CDR3: CASSYRGRDGYTF
length: 17; V: TRBV4-3; J: TRBJ2-3; CDR3: CASSQGAQGRSTDTQYF
length: 15; V: TRBV7-6; J: TRBJ2-1; CDR3: CASSDPSTGRNEQFF
length: 13; V: TRBV5-1; J: TRBJ1-2; CDR3: CASSLESARVYTF
length: 14; V: TRBV29-1; J: TRBJ2-7; CDR3: CSVEKSGGSYEQYF